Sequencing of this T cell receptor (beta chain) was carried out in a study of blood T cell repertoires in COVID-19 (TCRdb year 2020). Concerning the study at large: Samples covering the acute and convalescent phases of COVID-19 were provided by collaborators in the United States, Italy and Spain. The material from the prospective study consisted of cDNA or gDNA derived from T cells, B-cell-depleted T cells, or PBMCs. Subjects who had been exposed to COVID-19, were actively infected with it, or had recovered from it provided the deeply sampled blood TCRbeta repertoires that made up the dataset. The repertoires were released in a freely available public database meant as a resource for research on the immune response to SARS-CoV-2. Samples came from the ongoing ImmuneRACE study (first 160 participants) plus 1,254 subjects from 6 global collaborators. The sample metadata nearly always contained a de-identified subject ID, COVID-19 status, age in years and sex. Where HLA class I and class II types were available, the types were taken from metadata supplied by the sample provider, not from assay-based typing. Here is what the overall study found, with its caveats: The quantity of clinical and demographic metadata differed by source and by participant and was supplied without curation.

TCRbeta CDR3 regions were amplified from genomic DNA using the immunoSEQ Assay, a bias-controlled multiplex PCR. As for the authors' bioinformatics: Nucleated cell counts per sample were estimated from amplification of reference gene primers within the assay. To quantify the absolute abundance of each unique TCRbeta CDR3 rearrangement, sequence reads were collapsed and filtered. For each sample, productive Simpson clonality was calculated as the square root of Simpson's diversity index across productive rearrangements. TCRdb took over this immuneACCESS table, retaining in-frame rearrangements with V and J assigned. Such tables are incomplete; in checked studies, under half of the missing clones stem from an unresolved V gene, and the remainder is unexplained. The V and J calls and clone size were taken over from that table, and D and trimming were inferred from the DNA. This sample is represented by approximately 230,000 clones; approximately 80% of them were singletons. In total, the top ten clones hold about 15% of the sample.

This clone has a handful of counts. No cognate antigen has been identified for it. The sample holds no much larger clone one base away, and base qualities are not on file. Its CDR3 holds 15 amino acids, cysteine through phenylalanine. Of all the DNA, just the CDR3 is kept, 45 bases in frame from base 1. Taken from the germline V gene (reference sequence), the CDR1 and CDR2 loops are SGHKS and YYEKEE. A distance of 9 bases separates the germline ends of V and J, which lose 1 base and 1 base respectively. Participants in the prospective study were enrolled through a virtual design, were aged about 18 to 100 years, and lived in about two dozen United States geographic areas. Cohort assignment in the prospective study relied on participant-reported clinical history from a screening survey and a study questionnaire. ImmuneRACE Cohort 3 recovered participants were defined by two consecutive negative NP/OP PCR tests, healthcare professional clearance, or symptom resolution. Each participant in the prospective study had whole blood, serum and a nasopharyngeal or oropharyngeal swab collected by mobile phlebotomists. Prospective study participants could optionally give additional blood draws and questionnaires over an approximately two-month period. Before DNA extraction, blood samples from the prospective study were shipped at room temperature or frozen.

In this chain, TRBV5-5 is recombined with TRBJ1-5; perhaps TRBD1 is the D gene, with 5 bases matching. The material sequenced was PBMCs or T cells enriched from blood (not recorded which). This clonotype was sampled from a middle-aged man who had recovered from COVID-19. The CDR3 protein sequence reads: CASSLPTESNQPQHF. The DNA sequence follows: TGTGCCAGCAGCTTGCCGACAGAAAGCAATCAGCCCCAGCATTTT.